This TCR beta chain was found in a study of blood T cell repertoires in COVID-19. Libraries were prepared by immunoSEQ multiplex PCR; TCRdb keeps only in-frame clonotypes and omits some of them. The profile shows under 300,000 clones, roughly 89% of them singletons. The Seattle site enrolled patients during active infection and followed them longitudinally. This CDR3 comprises 14 residues. CDR1 and CDR2 (germline): MNHEY, SVGAGI. Trimming stripped 5 bases from V and 3 bases from J, with 14 bases between. The chain uses TRBV6-5 and TRBJ2-7; the D gene is possibly TRBD1 (6 bases). Sequencing used peripheral blood. The receptor comes from a woman in her sixties or seventies with COVID-19, enrolled during active disease. DNA for the CDR3: TGTGCCAGCAGTCCGCAAACAGGGTACTACGAGCAGTACTTC. Residues: CASSPQTGYYEQYF.